This T cell receptor beta chain appears in the sequencing data of a study of cytomegalovirus exposure and HLA in healthy donors. Germline V gene sequence: CDR1 SGHRS, CDR2 YFSETQ. This CDR3 has 14 residues. V dropped 4 bases and J dropped 3; count of bases not matched to a gene: 5. PCR amplification relied on 60 Vbeta primers (plus 13 Jbeta primers). Assay used: immunoSEQ multiplex PCR; TCRdb lists only in-frame clones, some missing. The sample carries approximately 190,000 clones, 70% to 80% recorded once. The sequencing input was PBMCs. The chain links TRBV5-1 to TRBJ1-2, with 8 bases that match TRBD1. This TCR was recovered from a woman aged 25 to 39 in good health and CMV-seropositive. The CDR3 nucleotides are TGCGCCAGCAGCCCCCGGACAGGGCACTATGGCTACACCTTC. Translated, it gives CASSPRTGHYGYTF.